This TCR beta chain was documented in a study of T cell repertoires in cytomegalovirus infection. Study information: Shared public TCR beta signatures pointed to both CMV infection and a matching HLA type.

The table lists this clonotype with many counts. Its antigen is not known. TCRdb called the reads again in MiXCR, with one record for every CDR3 protein. The sample carries 210,000 or so distinct CDR3 sequences, about 7% recorded once. Findings and caveats of the study: Across the ex vivo response, the dominant clonotypes were HLA-C-restricted CMV-specific TCR beta clonotypes. Summed public TCR beta family frequency identified CMV carriers bearing the relevant HLA.

Germline values: CDR1 DFQATT, CDR2 SNEGSKA (reference sequence). V was clipped by 2 bases and J by 5 bases; unmatched bases: 12. The CDR3 totals 16 residues. The J gene is TRBJ2-3, the V gene TRBV20-1, with TRBD2 matching over 8 bases. This receptor was taken from a human donor in good health (CMV status not recorded). Some clones in this sample may be carry-over from other donors' samples. Sequencing was carried out using PBMCs. The CDR3 DNA is TGCAGTGCTAGACCCCCCATCGGGGGGGCCAGAGATACGCAGTATTTT. It codes for CSARPPIGGARDTQYF.